A selection of T cell receptor beta chains follows, all from one sample in a study of blood T cell repertoires in COVID-19. TCRdb's table, derived via immunoSEQ multiplex PCR, lists solely in-frame clones and lacks some. This table has a few hundred thousand clones, roughly 89% appearing once. Sample: peripheral blood. These receptor sequences come from a woman in her thirties with active or convalescent COVID-19. CDR3s include the opening cysteine and the closing phenylalanine or tryptophan. A D gene is named only where the DNA matches it firmly. Expanded clones get a size class; other rows say once, few or many, or leave the size out.

d_gene	v_gene	abundance	j_gene	CDR3aa	CDR3nt
-	TRBV21-1	-	TRBJ2-7	CASSIVGGLDSYEQYF	TGTGCCAGCAGCATCGTCGGAGGGCTCGACTCCTACGAGCAGTACTTC
TRBD1	TRBV30	-	TRBJ1-2	CAWSGSDRGYKDGYTF	TGTGCCTGGAGTGGTTCGGACAGGGGGTACAAGGATGGCTACACCTTC
TRBD1	TRBV29-1	-	TRBJ2-1	CSVDGTGNREQFF	TGCAGCGTTGATGGGACAGGGAACCGGGAGCAGTTCTTC
TRBD1	TRBV6-5	-	TRBJ1-6	CASSSGQGYNNSPLHF	TGTGCCAGCAGTTCCGGACAGGGATATAATAATTCACCCCTCCACTTT
-	TRBV6-6	-	TRBJ1-1	CASVLRVETEAFF	TGTGCCAGCGTACTGAGGGTGGAGACTGAAGCTTTCTTT
-	TRBV3-1/TRBV3-2	-	TRBJ1-3	CASSQPKGNTIYF	TGTGCCAGCAGCCAACCTAAGGGAAACACCATATATTTT
-	TRBV6-5	-	TRBJ1-2	CASSYRIRGGGYGYTF	TGTGCCAGCAGTTATAGGATTAGGGGAGGCGGCTACGGCTACACCTTC
-	TRBV21-1	-	TRBJ2-3	CASSWLDREDSTDTQYF	TGTGCCAGCAGCTGGCTGGACAGGGAGGACTCCACAGATACGCAGTATTTT
TRBD1	TRBV6-2/TRBV6-3	once	TRBJ2-1	CASSWDRGGKNEQFF	TGTGCCAGCAGTTGGGACAGGGGTGGGAAGAATGAGCAGTTCTTC
-	TRBV5-4	-	TRBJ2-6	CASSSPTGTPGGANVLTF	TGTGCCAGCAGCTCACCCACAGGGACCCCGGGAGGGGCCAACGTCCTGACTTTC
TRBD1	TRBV14	-	TRBJ1-3	CASSQDWTGGNTIYF	TGTGCCAGCAGCCAGGACTGGACAGGGGGAAACACCATATATTTT
-	TRBV28	once	TRBJ2-7	CASAGFSYEQYF	TGTGCCAGCGCAGGTTTCTCCTACGAGCAGTACTTC
TRBD1	TRBV6-1	-	TRBJ2-7	CASSGDREIHEQYF	TGTGCCAGCAGTGGGGACAGGGAAATCCACGAGCAGTACTTC
-	TRBV7-3	-	TRBJ2-5	CASSFSGQETQYF	TGTGCCAGCAGCTTTAGCGGACAAGAGACCCAGTACTTC
TRBD1	TRBV20-1	-	TRBJ2-5	CSVQGEETQYF	TGCAGTGTTCAGGGGGAAGAGACCCAGTACTTC
TRBD2	TRBV6-5	-	TRBJ2-1	CASSPRTSAHNEQFF	TGTGCCAGCAGTCCCCGGACTAGCGCCCACAATGAGCAGTTCTTC
-	TRBV5-1	-	TRBJ2-7	CASSLNWRTYEQYF	TGCGCCAGCAGCCTCAATTGGAGAACCTACGAGCAGTACTTC
-	TRBV12-3/TRBV12-4	-	TRBJ1-2	CASTIGSLYGYTF	TGTGCCAGCACCATTGGGAGCCTCTATGGCTACACCTTC
TRBD1	TRBV5-1	-	TRBJ1-5	CASNPRGRKDNQPQHF	TGCGCCAGCAACCCCAGGGGGAGGAAGGACAATCAGCCCCAGCATTTT
-	TRBV6-2/TRBV6-3	few	TRBJ1-2	CASSARDTDFVLGGYTF	TGTGCCAGCAGTGCCCGGGACACCGACTTCGTCTTGGGTGGCTACACCTTC
-	TRBV7-2	-	TRBJ2-7	CASSFRSPQYEQYF	TGTGCCAGCAGCTTCAGGTCTCCTCAATACGAGCAGTACTTC
TRBD1	TRBV2	-	TRBJ1-1	CASSLAGTAVEAFF	TGTGCCAGCAGTTTAGCCGGGACAGCTGTTGAAGCTTTCTTT
TRBD2	TRBV5-6	-	TRBJ2-3	CASSALAGGSTDTQYF	TGTGCCAGCAGTGCGCTAGCGGGGGGGAGCACAGATACGCAGTATTTT
-	TRBV30	-	TRBJ1-6	CAWSADGKNSPLHF	TGTGCCTGGAGTGCCGACGGGAAAAATTCACCCCTCCACTTT
TRBD2	TRBV30	once	TRBJ2-2	CAWTNSGGTGELFF	TGTGCCTGGACCAACTCGGGGGGCACCGGGGAGCTGTTTTTT
-	TRBV7-9	-	TRBJ1-4	CASSLKSATNEKLFF	TGTGCCAGCAGCTTAAAGAGTGCAACTAATGAAAAACTGTTTTTT
-	TRBV7-2	few	TRBJ2-7	CASSLVSRQGGVEQYF	TGTGCCAGCAGCTTAGTCTCGCGGCAGGGAGGCGTCGAGCAGTACTTC
TRBD1	TRBV2	-	TRBJ1-1	CASGYTGVGTEAFF	TGTGCCAGCGGCTATACAGGGGTTGGCACTGAAGCTTTCTTT
-	TRBV5-8	-	TRBJ2-3	CASSSRPSTDTQYF	TGTGCCAGCAGCTCGCGGCCGTCCACAGATACGCAGTATTTT
-	TRBV12-5	-	TRBJ2-5	CASQRGGRETQYF	TGTGCTAGCCAACGCGGGGGCCGAGAGACCCAGTACTTC
-	TRBV2	-	TRBJ2-5	CASSGDGGTQYF	TGTGCCTCCTCGGGGGACGGGGGGACCCAGTACTTC
TRBD2	TRBV7-9	-	TRBJ2-3	CASSFWAGGTDTQYF	TGTGCCAGCAGCTTTTGGGCGGGGGGCACAGATACGCAGTATTTT
TRBD1	TRBV12-3/TRBV12-4	-	TRBJ1-1	CASSRTGATEAFF	TGTGCCAGCAGCCGGACAGGGGCCACTGAAGCTTTCTTT
-	TRBV5-1	-	TRBJ2-7	CASSLEQGYEQYF	TGCGCCAGCAGCTTGGAGCAGGGCTACGAGCAGTACTTC
-	TRBV7-9	few	TRBJ1-6	CASSPQAGNSPLHF	TGTGCCAGCAGCCCCCAGGCGGGCAATTCACCCCTCCACTTT
TRBD2	TRBV5-8	-	TRBJ2-1	CASSLVAGDPNNEQFF	TGTGCCAGCAGCTTGGTTGCGGGGGACCCCAACAATGAGCAGTTCTTC
-	TRBV29-1	few	TRBJ1-1	CSVEDPPGNTEAFF	TGCAGCGTTGAAGACCCTCCAGGGAACACTGAAGCTTTCTTT
TRBD2	TRBV18	-	TRBJ2-5	CASSSPLAGGPGETQYF	TGTGCCAGCTCTTCACCACTAGCGGGGGGCCCGGGAGAGACCCAGTACTTC
-	TRBV7-9	once	TRBJ2-5	CASTSPNREETQYF	TGTGCCAGCACCTCACCTAACAGGGAAGAGACCCAGTACTTC
TRBD1	TRBV9	-	TRBJ1-1	CASSRGQGPLSEAFF	TGTGCCAGCAGCCGCGGACAGGGTCCCCTATCTGAAGCTTTCTTT
TRBD2	TRBV7-2	-	TRBJ2-1	CASSPSGYSYNEQFF	TGTGCCAGCAGCCCTAGCGGGTATTCCTACAATGAGCAGTTCTTC
-	TRBV9	-	TRBJ1-4	CASSVTGTPEKLFF	TGTGCCAGCAGCGTAACGGGAACACCTGAAAAACTGTTTTTT
TRBD1	TRBV7-7	-	TRBJ2-1	CASSLGTGQHNEQFF	TGTGCTAGCAGCTTAGGGACAGGGCAACACAATGAGCAGTTCTTC
TRBD1	TRBV4-2	-	TRBJ2-7	CASSQPQGAYNSYEQYF	TGTGCCAGCAGCCAGCCACAGGGGGCCTACAATTCCTACGAGCAGTACTTC
-	TRBV19	-	TRBJ1-6	CASSIVFGGGSPLHF	TGTGCCAGTAGTATAGTTTTCGGGGGAGGGTCACCCCTCCACTTT
-	TRBV18	-	TRBJ2-1	CASSPRGGEEQFF	TGTGCCAGCTCACCACGGGGGGGCGAGGAGCAGTTCTTC
TRBD2	TRBV7-9	once	TRBJ2-1	CASSPRTSGGKPYNEQFF	TGTGCCAGCAGCCCACGGACTAGCGGGGGGAAACCCTACAATGAGCAGTTCTTC
-	TRBV6-4	-	TRBJ1-2	CASSAGVWDYGYTF	TGTGCCAGCAGTGCGGGGGTCTGGGACTATGGCTACACCTTC
TRBD1	TRBV2	-	TRBJ1-2	CATYPDRSGGYTF	TGTGCCACCTACCCGGACAGGTCTGGCGGCTACACCTTC